A selection of T cell receptor beta chains follows, all from one sample in a study of vaccination effects on CD4 cells after COVID-19. Data came from immunoSEQ multiplex PCR; TCRdb stores just in-frame clones and leaves some out. The profile shows about 54,000 clones, over 75% of them singletons. Their specific antigens are unknown. Sequenced material: CD4+ T cells from PBMCs cultured with HCoV-229E spike peptides, taken before COVID-19 vaccination. The origin of the receptors is a human donor who received a COVID-19 vaccine. CDR3s leave out the opening cysteine and the closing phenylalanine or tryptophan. D genes are given only for firm matches.

D gene,V gene,J gene,CDR3 protein
.,TRBV30,TRBJ1-2,AWSSISGTALKGGYT
TRBD1,TRBV11-2,TRBJ1-1,ASSSAYTGGTWNTEAF
.,TRBV18,TRBJ2-1,ASSPSGPGQRIKSSYNEQF
TRBD2,TRBV24-1,TRBJ2-1,ATSDSLAGSYNEQF
.,TRBV9,TRBJ2-3,ASSVRTDTQY
.,TRBV18,TRBJ1-6,ASSPQGLGYNSPLH
.,TRBV3-1/TRBV3-2,TRBJ1-5,ASSLTGIYQPQH
TRBD1,TRBV7-9,TRBJ2-1,ASSSPAGTGSNEQF
TRBD2,TRBV7-2,TRBJ2-3,ASSLAVAAGGTYTQY
.,TRBV4-1,TRBJ2-3,ASSQQGFGADTQY
TRBD1,TRBV28,TRBJ1-2,ASRQGRSYGYT
TRBD1,TRBV5-1,TRBJ2-2,ASSLPGGNTGELF
TRBD2,TRBV18,TRBJ2-2,ASSPSAGGGNTGELF
.,TRBV6-5,TRBJ1-1,ASSGTWKTEAF
.,TRBV7-2,TRBJ1-5,ASSFQGNQPQH
.,TRBV2,TRBJ1-5,ASRVAGVNQPQH
.,TRBV18,TRBJ1-3,ASSPFRDSGNTIY
TRBD2,TRBV29-1,TRBJ2-3,SVEEREGDTQY
.,TRBV12-3/TRBV12-4,TRBJ2-2,ASSFVSGGELF
.,TRBV5-1,TRBJ1-2,ASSLAAAIPNGYT
.,TRBV3-1/TRBV3-2,TRBJ2-3,ASSPHPGAYSTDTQY
.,TRBV4-2,TRBJ2-2,ASSQELLDSGELF
TRBD2,TRBV7-6,TRBJ2-3,ASSFGAGGFTDTQY
.,TRBV2,TRBJ1-1,ATRGRGHTEAF
.,TRBV25-1,TRBJ1-6,ASRRHGSYNSPLH
TRBD1,TRBV6-5,TRBJ1-2,ASRAGQGYSGYT
.,TRBV5-1,TRBJ1-1,ASSQRAAGEMNTEAF
.,TRBV19,TRBJ1-1,ASTSPHNSMNTEAF
TRBD1,TRBV3-1/TRBV3-2,TRBJ1-4,ASSQRDSNEKLF
.,TRBV24-1,TRBJ1-5,ATSDWTGGNQPQH
.,TRBV7-3,TRBJ2-3,ASSPQGNTDTQY
.,TRBV29-1,TRBJ1-2,SVGTEGYT
.,TRBV9,TRBJ2-1,ASSIHRGTSDYNEQF
TRBD2,TRBV7-3,TRBJ2-3,ASSLVAGLDTQY
.,TRBV2,TRBJ2-5,ASSENLLYQETQY
.,TRBV7-2,TRBJ2-5,ASSSMGGIGETQY
TRBD1,TRBV19,TRBJ1-4,ASSIERTGAEKLF
.,TRBV6-2/TRBV6-3,TRBJ2-1,ASSYSAISYNEQF
.,TRBV4-3,TRBJ1-4,ASSQDHRGGNEKLF
.,TRBV7-2,TRBJ2-1,ASSLVSGSYNEQF
.,TRBV9,TRBJ1-1,ASSVALAATEAF
.,TRBV5-1,TRBJ2-2,ASSLGGTQTTGELF
TRBD1,TRBV9,TRBJ2-2,ASSATGFTGELF
TRBD2,TRBV4-1,TRBJ2-1,ASSRALAEFYNEQF
TRBD1,TRBV30,TRBJ1-5,AWNTGQEVNQPQH
.,TRBV29-1,TRBJ1-2,SVDRGYGYT
.,TRBV7-3,TRBJ2-2,ASSTGTPGGELF
.,TRBV4-3,TRBJ1-5,ASSQEYRQGNQPQH